The 25 T cell receptor beta chains below were found in one sample sequenced in a study of cytomegalovirus exposure and HLA in healthy donors (TCRdb year 2017). The library was obtained by the immunoSEQ multiplex PCR assay. This is the immuneACCESS table as TCRdb keeps it, with only in-frame sequences that have V and J called. A part of the clones is gone; compared with another copy, unresolved V genes explain less than half, and the rest is unexplained. The sample table holds about 170,000 clones, of which around 85% were seen once. The leading ten clones occupy 5% to 7% of the sample. Sequencing used PBMCs. The origin of the receptors is a woman aged 25 to 39 in good health and CMV-seronegative.

The V and J genes are TRBV10-1 and TRBJ1-5; 8 positions agree with TRBD1. CDR1 and CDR2 from the germline V gene are WNHNN and SYGVQD (reference sequence). This CDR3 comprises 15 residues. The V gene end was trimmed by 4 bases and the J gene end by 6 bases; junction bases not matched to a gene: 8. The CDR3 spells CASSGTRGLTQPQHF. The CDR3 region has the DNA TGCGCCAGCAGTGGCACCAGGGGGCTGACTCAGCCCCAGCATTTT.

The table lists this clone with a few counts. The chain is built from TRBV6-6 and TRBJ1-6; D not resolved. Germline V CDR1 and CDR2: MNHNY, SVGAGI (reference sequence). V was shortened by 6 bases and J by 7 bases, with 13 bases between the two germline ends. This CDR3 contains 14 residues. The CDR3 region is CASSNGDRNSPLHF. As DNA, the CDR3 is TGTGCCAGCAGCAACGGGGATCGGAATTCACCCCTCCACTTT.

The chain uses TRBV5-1 and TRBJ2-7; D is unresolved. There are 15 residues in the CDR3. Per germline, CDR1 SGHRS and CDR2 YFSETQ. The ends were cut back, 4 bases at V and 0 bases at J, with 14 bases in the middle. The CDR3 sequence is CASSLIGQSSYEQYF. The CDR3 DNA reads as TGCGCCAGCAGCCTAATCGGCCAGAGCTCCTACGAGCAGTACTTC. Complete variable domain (other parts from reference TRBV5-1 and TRBJ2-7): KAGVTQTPRYLIKTRGQQVTLSCSPISGHRSVSWYQQTPGQGLQFLFEYFSETQRNKGNFPGRFSGRQFSNSRSEMNVSTLELGDSALYLCASSLIGQSSYEQYFGPGTRLTVT.

V is TRBV7-9 and J is TRBJ2-1; possibly TRBD2 for D (5 bases). V was cut by 6 bases and J by 4 bases, with 10 bases left in between. The CDR3 has 13 residues. CDR1 is SEHNR, CDR2 FQNEAQ, per germline (reference sequence). The CDR3 coding sequence is TGTGCCAGCAGGGCTAGCAGTTACAATGAGCAGTTCTTC. This translates into CASRASSYNEQFF.

This chain uses TRBV9 with TRBJ2-1, with TRBD2 matching over 8 bases. The CDR3 has 16 residues. The ends lost 0 bases at V and 4 bases at J; junction bases unmatched: 6. The germline V gene has CDR1 SGDLS and CDR2 YYNGEE. The CDR3: CASSVGSSGSYNEQFF. The CDR3 coding sequence is TGTGCCAGCAGCGTAGGTTCCAGCGGGAGTTACAATGAGCAGTTCTTC. Using reference TRBV9 and TRBJ2-1 for the parts outside the CDR3, the full variable domain is DSGVTQTPKHLITATGQRVTLRCSPRSGDLSVYWYQQSLDQGLQFLIQYYNGEERAKGNILERFSAQQFPDLHSELNLSSLELGDSALYFCASSVGSSGSYNEQFFGPGTRLTVL.

With regard to this clone: One end of the junction varies from germline; a read error may be responsible. The rearrangement links TRBV7-7 to TRBJ2-5; 12 positions match TRBD1. The V gene's germline CDR1 is SSHAT and CDR2 FNYEAQ (reference sequence). The length of the CDR3 is 16 residues. In DNA, the CDR3 is TGTGCTAGCAGCTCCCGTGGGACAGGGGGCCCAGAGACCCAGTACTTC. This gives the protein CASSSRGTGGPETQYF.

This clone occurred once. The chain recombines TRBV6-5 with TRBJ2-7; 7 nucleotides align to TRBD1. The V segment lost 6 bases and the J segment 3 bases; nucleotides outside the gene matches: 8. The germline CDR1 and CDR2 sequences are MNHEY and SVGAGI. The CDR3 totals 14 residues. This CDR3 is CASSLGQDSYEQYF. CDR3 nucleotides: TGTGCCAGCAGCCTAGGACAGGACAGCTACGAGCAGTACTTC.

The chain links TRBV5-4 to TRBJ1-6; 11 bases agree with TRBD1. Looked up from germline, CDR1 is SGHNT and CDR2 is YYREEE (reference sequence). V trimming: 4 bases; J trimming: 10 bases; junction bases outside the gene matches: 7. The CDR3 covers 15 residues. DNA of the CDR3: TGTGCCAGCAGCCGTGGACAGGGGGCCGGATCACCCCTCCACTTT. The encoded protein is CASSRGQGAGSPLHF.

This clone was counted only a few times. The CDR3 reads CASSRRSEREISYEQYF. In nucleotides, the CDR3 is TGTGCCAGCAGCAGACGTTCTGAGCGGGAGATCTCCTACGAGCAGTACTTC. The chain employs TRBV5-6 and TRBJ2-7; TRBD2 matches 8 bases. Unmatched junction bases numbered 12, after V lost 4 bases and J lost 0 bases. CDR3 length: 17 amino acids. The V gene's germline CDR1 is SGHDT and CDR2 YYEEEE.

This chain uses TRBV29-1 with TRBJ2-7, with a possible D match to TRBD1 (6 bases). Trimming shortened V by 4 bases and J by 3 bases, and 13 bases separated the two germline ends. Looked up from germline, CDR1 is SQVTM and CDR2 is ANQGSEA. The CDR3 loop spans 13 amino acids. The CDR3 region is CSVGQGMSYEQYF. The CDR3 nucleotides read TGCAGCGTTGGGCAGGGGATGAGCTACGAGCAGTACTTC.

The CDR3 nucleotides are TGCGCCAGCAGCCAAGTACCTAGCGGTTTGGCGGGGTACGAGCAGTACTTC. It translates to CASSQVPSGLAGYEQYF. This chain connects TRBV4-1 to TRBJ2-7, with 7 bases that match TRBD2. The V gene's germline CDR1 is MGHRA and CDR2 YSYEKL. This CDR3 comprises 17 residues. V lost 1 base to trimming and J lost 4 bases; unmatched junction nucleotides: 13.

The V call is TRBV2, the J call TRBJ1-1, with TRBD1 matching over 8 bases. Losses at the gene ends were 6 bases for V and 4 bases for J; bases not matched to a gene: 16. The germline gives CDR1 SNHLY, CDR2 FYNNEI. This CDR3 comprises 17 residues. CDR3 protein: CASRYRLQGATSTEAFF. CDR3 in DNA: TGTGCCAGCAGGTACCGACTTCAGGGGGCCACGAGCACTGAAGCTTTCTTT. The full variable domain, its missing parts supplied by reference TRBV2 and TRBJ1-1, is EPEVTQTPSHQVTQMGQEVILRCVPISNHLYFYWYRQILGQKVEFLVSFYNNEISEKSEIFDDQFSVERPDGSNFTLKIRSTKLEDSAMYFCASRYRLQGATSTEAFFGQGTRLTVV.

The gene calls are TRBV5-4 and TRBJ2-5; D possibly corresponds to TRBD1 (6 bases). Germline values: CDR1 SGHNT, CDR2 YYREEE (reference sequence). Trimming shortened V by 0 bases and J by 2 bases, and 11 bases separated the two germline ends. The CDR3 is made up of 15 amino acids. Here the CDR3 reads CASSLAQGLQETQYF. The CDR3, as DNA: TGTGCCAGCAGCTTGGCCCAGGGGCTTCAAGAGACCCAGTACTTC.

The chain has TRBV27 and TRBJ2-1; D not resolved. The CDR3 spans 15 residues. V was trimmed by 6 bases and J by 0 bases, leaving 12 bases between them. Germline V CDR1 and CDR2: MNHEY, SMNVEV (reference sequence). CDR3 sequence: CASSAAQSSYNEQFF. The CDR3, as DNA: TGTGCCAGCAGCGCAGCCCAGAGCTCCTACAATGAGCAGTTCTTC.

The chain is built from TRBV7-2 and TRBJ1-5, with TRBD1 as a possible D gene (5 bases). The germline CDR1 and CDR2 sequences are SGHTA and FQGNSA. This CDR3 spans 13 amino acids. Trimming left V 3 bases short and J 4 bases short, with 7 bases between. CDR3 loop: CASSFGGNQPQHF. The CDR3, as DNA: TGTGCCAGCAGCTTTGGGGGGAATCAGCCCCAGCATTTT.

This clone has a single count. The genes are TRBV5-1 and TRBJ2-7; D not certain. The V gene's germline CDR1 is SGHRS and CDR2 YFSETQ. V gave up 0 bases and J gave up 3 bases, with 7 bases separating them. The CDR3 has 13 residues. CDR3 sequence (DNA): TGCGCCAGCAGCTTGGCGGCCAGCTACGAGCAGTACTTC. Protein sequence: CASSLAASYEQYF. The full variable domain, in which reference TRBV5-1 and TRBJ2-7 provide the parts outside the CDR3, is KAGVTQTPRYLIKTRGQQVTLSCSPISGHRSVSWYQQTPGQGLQFLFEYFSETQRNKGNFPGRFSGRQFSNSRSEMNVSTLELGDSALYLCASSLAASYEQYFGPGTRLTVT.

The CDR3 nucleotides are TGTGCCAGCAGTGAAAATAACAGGGAAGAGGACTCTGGCTACACCTTC. Translation gives CASSENNREEDSGYTF. The rearrangement joins TRBV28 to TRBJ1-2, with a possible D match to TRBD1 (6 bases). The CDR3 loop spans 16 amino acids. The germline V and J ends were trimmed by 5 bases and 7 bases, with 23 bases remaining between them. The V gene's germline CDR1 is MDHEN and CDR2 SYDVKM.

This clone was counted many times. The rearrangement joins TRBV9 to TRBJ2-2; 7 bases are a match to TRBD1. Germline-derived CDR1 and CDR2 are SGDLS and YYNGEE. The CDR3 spans 12 residues. V shed 4 bases and J 6 bases; nucleotides not matched to a gene: 0. The CDR3 reads CASSQGAGELFF. Written as DNA, the CDR3 is TGTGCCAGCAGCCAGGGGGCCGGGGAGCTGTTTTTT.

This chain connects TRBV9 to TRBJ1-2; D perhaps matches TRBD1 (5 bases). Trimming stripped 0 bases from V and 0 bases from J, with 15 bases between. CDR3 length: 17 residues. Germline CDR1 reads SGDLS; CDR2 reads YYNGEE. CDR3 in DNA: TGTGCCAGCAGCGTAGGCCCCCGGGACGGAACTAACTATGGCTACACCTTC. Translated: CASSVGPRDGTNYGYTF.

The V gene is TRBV5-6, the J gene TRBJ2-7; possible D gene TRBD1, 6 bases. Per the germline V gene, CDR1 is SGHDT and CDR2 is YYEEEE. This CDR3 has 12 amino acids. Trimming took off 2 bases at V and 6 bases at J, with 9 bases between the two ends. The CDR3 DNA sequence: TGTGCCAGCAGCTTACAGGGTCCCGAGCAGTACTTC. Protein product: CASSLQGPEQYF.

The chain couples TRBV29-1 to TRBJ2-7, with 8 bases lining up with TRBD2. The junction had 28 bases not matched to a gene; V was cut back by 4 bases and J by 5 bases. The CDR3 extends over 20 amino acids. Germline V gene lookup returns CDR1 SQVTM and CDR2 ANQGSEA. As DNA, the CDR3 is TGCAGCGTTGTTGGTAGTCGCCAGGGTCTGACCCCCGTCGGGGGGGACGAGCAGTACTTC. This codes for CSVVGSRQGLTPVGGDEQYF.

V and J are TRBV28 and TRBJ2-1; no definite D call. V dropped 6 bases and J dropped 15 bases, with 21 bases sitting between them. This CDR3 region has 13 residues. Germline V lookup: CDR1 MDHEN, CDR2 SYDVKM. CDR3 coding DNA: TGTGCCAGCAGCCACACCACCCATAGGAAGGCGTTCTTC. Protein product: CASSHTTHRKAFF.

This clone was recorded only once. This chain uses TRBV4-1 with TRBJ2-7; TRBD2 matches at 8 bases. The CDR3 loop spans 14 amino acids. Looked up from germline, CDR1 is MGHRA and CDR2 is YSYEKL. With 4 bases clipped from V and 3 bases from J, the junction kept 5 bases outside the gene matches. The CDR3, as DNA: TGCGCCAGCAGCCCCTTGGCGGGAGGCTACGAGCAGTACTTC. This sequence encodes CASSPLAGGYEQYF.

V and J are TRBV9 and TRBJ1-1; no definite D call. Trimming cost V 4 bases and J 1 base, with 17 bases left between them. CDR3 length: 16 amino acids. Germline loops: CDR1 SGDLS, CDR2 YYNGEE. CDR3 DNA: TGTGCCAGCAGCCCGACGGAGGTGCGGGGGAACACTGAAGCTTTCTTT. This translates into CASSPTEVRGNTEAFF. The full variable domain, rest sourced from reference TRBV9 and TRBJ1-1, is DSGVTQTPKHLITATGQRVTLRCSPRSGDLSVYWYQQSLDQGLQFLIQYYNGEERAKGNILERFSAQQFPDLHSELNLSSLELGDSALYFCASSPTEVRGNTEAFFGQGTRLTVV.

The gene calls are TRBV7-9 and TRBJ2-7, with 13 bases matching TRBD2. The CDR3 totals 17 residues. V lost 5 bases and J lost 2; bases outside the gene matches: 9. The V gene's germline CDR1 is SEHNR and CDR2 FQNEAQ (reference sequence). CDR3 residues: CASSPTGTSGEAYEQYF. The DNA for the CDR3 is TGTGCCAGCAGCCCTACCGGGACTAGCGGGGAAGCCTACGAGCAGTACTTC.